This T cell receptor (beta chain) was recovered during a study of T cells in women clearing cervical HPV infection. Points on this clone: Its antigen is currently unknown. The DNA ends 3 residues before the CDR3 does, and the rest of the CDR3 is filled in from the germline J gene.

TCRdb keeps only in-frame clones here, not all; method: immunoSEQ multiplex PCR. This sample carries roughly 22,000 clones, with roughly 3.1% going to the ten biggest clones. Study findings and constraints: Associations may precede or follow infection; HPV-specific or memory T cells were not isolated.

The CDR3 length is 14 residues. Trimming pared 1 base from V and 7 bases from J, leaving 13 bases between. Germline V gene sequence: CDR1 SGHAT, CDR2 FQNNGV. The receptor comes from a woman aged 18-70 years with a cervical HPV16 infection that either progressed to CIN3+ or cleared (not recorded which). The V and J genes are TRBV11-2 and TRBJ1-2; weak D call: TRBD1 (5 bases). The sample consisted of blood buffy coat. CDR3 DNA, as far as it was read: TGTGCCAGCAGCTTAGCCGCAAGGGGCGGTGGC. Translated, it gives CASSLAARGGG. In full, the CDR3 is CASSLAARGGGYTF. The variable domain in full, with the rest retrieved from reference TRBV11-2 and TRBJ1-2, is EAGVAQSPRYKIIEKRQSVAFWCNPISGHATLYWYQQILGQGPKLLIQFQNNGVVDDSQLPKDRFSAERLKGVDSTLKIQPAKLEDSAVYLCASSLAARGGGYTFGSGTRLTVV.